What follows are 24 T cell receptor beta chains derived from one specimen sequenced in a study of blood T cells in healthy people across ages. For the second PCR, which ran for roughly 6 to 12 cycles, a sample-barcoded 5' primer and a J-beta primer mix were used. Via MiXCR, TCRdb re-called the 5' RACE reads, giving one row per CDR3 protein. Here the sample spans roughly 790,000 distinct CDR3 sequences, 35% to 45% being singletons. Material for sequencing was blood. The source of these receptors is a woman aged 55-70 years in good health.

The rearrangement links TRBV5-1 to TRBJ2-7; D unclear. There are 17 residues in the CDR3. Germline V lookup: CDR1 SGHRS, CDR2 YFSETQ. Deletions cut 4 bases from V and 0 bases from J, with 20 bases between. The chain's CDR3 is CASSALGRVISSYEQYF. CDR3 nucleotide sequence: TGCGCCAGCAGCGCCCTCGGAAGGGTTATAAGCTCCTACGAGCAGTACTTC.

DNA for the CDR3: TGCAGTGCTAGCCAGGGGGTTTTCAATCAGCCCCAGCATTTT. Amino acid sequence: CSASQGVFNQPQHF. This chain uses TRBV20-1 with TRBJ1-5; 7 bases are shared with TRBD1. CDR1 and CDR2 (germline): DFQATT, SNEGSKA (reference sequence). Trimming removed 3 bases from V and 3 bases from J; junction bases left unmatched: 5. This CDR3 comprises 14 residues.

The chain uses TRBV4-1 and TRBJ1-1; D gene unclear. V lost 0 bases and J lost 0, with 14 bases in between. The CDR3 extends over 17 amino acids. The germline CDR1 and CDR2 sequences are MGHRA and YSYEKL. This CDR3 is CASSQDEGYDLNTEAFF. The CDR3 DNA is TGCGCCAGCAGCCAAGATGAAGGGTACGATCTGAACACTGAAGCTTTCTTT.

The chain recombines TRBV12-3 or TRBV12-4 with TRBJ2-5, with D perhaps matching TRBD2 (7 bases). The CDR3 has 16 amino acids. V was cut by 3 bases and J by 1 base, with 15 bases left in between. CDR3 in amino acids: CASSFEGEGLQETQYF. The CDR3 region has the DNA TGTGCCAGCAGTTTTGAGGGGGAGGGCCTCCAAGAGACCCAGTACTTC.

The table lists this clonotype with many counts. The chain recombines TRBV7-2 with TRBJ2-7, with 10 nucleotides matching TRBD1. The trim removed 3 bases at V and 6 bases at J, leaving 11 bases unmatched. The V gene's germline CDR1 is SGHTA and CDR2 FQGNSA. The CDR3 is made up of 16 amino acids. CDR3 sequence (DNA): TGTGCCAGCAGCTTTAGGGCTCGGGACAGGGGAAGCGAGCAGTACTTC. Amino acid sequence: CASSFRARDRGSEQYF.

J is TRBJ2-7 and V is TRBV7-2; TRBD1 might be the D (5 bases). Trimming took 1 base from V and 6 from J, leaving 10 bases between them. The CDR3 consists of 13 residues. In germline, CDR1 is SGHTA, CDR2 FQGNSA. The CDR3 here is CASSLVAQGEQYF. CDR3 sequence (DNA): TGTGCCAGCAGCTTAGTGGCGCAGGGCGAGCAGTACTTC. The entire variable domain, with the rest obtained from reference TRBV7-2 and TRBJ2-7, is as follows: GAGVSQSPSNKVTEKGKDVELRCDPISGHTALYWYRQSLGQGLEFLIYFQGNSAPDKSGLPSDRFSAERTGGSVSTLTIQRTQQEDSAVYLCASSLVAQGEQYFGPGTRLTVT.

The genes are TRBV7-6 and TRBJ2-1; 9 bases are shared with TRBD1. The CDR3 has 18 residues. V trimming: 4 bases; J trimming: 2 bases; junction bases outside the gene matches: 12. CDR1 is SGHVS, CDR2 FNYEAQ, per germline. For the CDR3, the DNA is TGTGCCAGCAGCTCACGTCCCGGGACAGGGTTTACCTACAATGAGCAGTTCTTC. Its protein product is CASSSRPGTGFTYNEQFF.

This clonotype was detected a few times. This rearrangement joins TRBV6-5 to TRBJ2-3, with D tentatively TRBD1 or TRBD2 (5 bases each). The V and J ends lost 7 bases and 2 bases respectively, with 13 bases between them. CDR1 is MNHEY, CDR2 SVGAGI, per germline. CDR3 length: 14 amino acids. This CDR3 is CASNKIGATDTQYF. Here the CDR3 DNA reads TGTGCCAGCAATAAAATCGGGGCCACAGATACGCAGTATTTT.

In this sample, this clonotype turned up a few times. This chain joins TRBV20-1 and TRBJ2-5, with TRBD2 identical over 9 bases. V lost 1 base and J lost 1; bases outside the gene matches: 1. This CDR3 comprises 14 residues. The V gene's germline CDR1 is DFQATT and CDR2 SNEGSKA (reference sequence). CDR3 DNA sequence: TGCAGTGCTAGAGTAGCGGGGGCCCAAGAGACCCAGTACTTC. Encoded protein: CSARVAGAQETQYF.

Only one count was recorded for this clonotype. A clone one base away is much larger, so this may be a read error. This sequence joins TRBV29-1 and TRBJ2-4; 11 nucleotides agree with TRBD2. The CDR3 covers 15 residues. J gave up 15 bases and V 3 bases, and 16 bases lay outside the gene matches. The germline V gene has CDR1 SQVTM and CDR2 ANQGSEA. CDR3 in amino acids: CSVDGTSGYNDERYF. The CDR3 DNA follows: TGCAGCGTTGACGGGACTAGCGGCTACAACGACGAGCGGTACTTC.

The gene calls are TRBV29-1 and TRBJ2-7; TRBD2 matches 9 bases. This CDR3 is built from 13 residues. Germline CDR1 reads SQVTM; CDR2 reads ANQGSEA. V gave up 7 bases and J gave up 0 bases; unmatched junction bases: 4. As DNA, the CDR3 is TGCAGCGCTGGCGGGAGGGCCTCCTACGAGCAGTACTTC. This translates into CSAGGRASYEQYF.

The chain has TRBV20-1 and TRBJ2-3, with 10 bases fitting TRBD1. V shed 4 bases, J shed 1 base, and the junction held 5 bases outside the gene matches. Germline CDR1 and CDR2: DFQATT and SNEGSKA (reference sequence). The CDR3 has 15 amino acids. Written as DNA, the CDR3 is TGCAGTGCTACGCACGGGACAGGGGGCACAGATACGCAGTATTTT. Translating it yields CSATHGTGGTDTQYF.

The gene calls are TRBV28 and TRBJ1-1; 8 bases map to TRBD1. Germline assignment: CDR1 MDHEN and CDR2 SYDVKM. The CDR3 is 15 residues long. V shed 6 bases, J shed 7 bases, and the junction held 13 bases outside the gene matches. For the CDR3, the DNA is TGTGCCAGCAGCCTGATGCAGGGGGCGGTAAATGAAGCTTTCTTT. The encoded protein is CASSLMQGAVNEAFF.

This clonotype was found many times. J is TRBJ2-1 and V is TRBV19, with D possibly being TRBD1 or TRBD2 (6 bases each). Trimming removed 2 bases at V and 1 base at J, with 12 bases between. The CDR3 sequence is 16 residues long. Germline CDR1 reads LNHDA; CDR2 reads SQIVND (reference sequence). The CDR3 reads CASSIRGGQSYNEQFF. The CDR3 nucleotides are TGTGCCAGTAGTATACGAGGGGGGCAATCCTACAATGAGCAGTTCTTC. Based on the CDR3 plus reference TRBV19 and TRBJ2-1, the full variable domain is DGGITQSPKYLFRKEGQNVTLSCEQNLNHDAMYWYRQDPGQGLRLIYYSQIVNDFQKGDIAEGYSVSREKKESFPLTVTSAQKNPTAFYLCASSIRGGQSYNEQFFGPGTRLTVL.

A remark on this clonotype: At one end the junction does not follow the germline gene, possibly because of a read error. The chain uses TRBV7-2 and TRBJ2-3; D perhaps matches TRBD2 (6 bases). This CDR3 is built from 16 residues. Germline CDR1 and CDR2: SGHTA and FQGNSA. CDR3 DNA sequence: TGTGCCAGCAGCGATCTTAGCGGTCCCCGCACAGATTCGCAGTATTTT. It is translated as CASSDLSGPRTDSQYF.

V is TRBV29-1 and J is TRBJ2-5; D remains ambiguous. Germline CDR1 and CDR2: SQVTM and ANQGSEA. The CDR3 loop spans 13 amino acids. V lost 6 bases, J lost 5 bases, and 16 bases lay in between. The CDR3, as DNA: TGCAGCGTAGCTAGGGTTGGAGTGGAGACCCAGTACTTC. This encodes CSVARVGVETQYF. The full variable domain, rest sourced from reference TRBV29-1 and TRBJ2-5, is SAVISQKPSRDICQRGTSLTIQCQVDSQVTMMFWYRQQPGQSLTLIATANQGSEATYESGFVIDKFPISRPNLTFSTLTVSNMSPEDSSIYLCSVARVGVETQYFGPGTRLLVL.

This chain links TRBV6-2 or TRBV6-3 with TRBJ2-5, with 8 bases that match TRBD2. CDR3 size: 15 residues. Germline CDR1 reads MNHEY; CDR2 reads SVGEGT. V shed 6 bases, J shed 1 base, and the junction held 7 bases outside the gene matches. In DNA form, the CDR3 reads TGTGCCAGCAGGAATAGCGGGACTATCCAAGAGACCCAGTACTTC. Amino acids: CASRNSGTIQETQYF.

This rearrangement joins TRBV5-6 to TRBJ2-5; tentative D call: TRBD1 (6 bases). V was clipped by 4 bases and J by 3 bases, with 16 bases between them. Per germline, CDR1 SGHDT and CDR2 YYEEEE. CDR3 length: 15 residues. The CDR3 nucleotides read TGTGCCAGCAGCGTGATTGGTCAGGGGAAAGAGACCCAGTACTTC. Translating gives CASSVIGQGKETQYF.

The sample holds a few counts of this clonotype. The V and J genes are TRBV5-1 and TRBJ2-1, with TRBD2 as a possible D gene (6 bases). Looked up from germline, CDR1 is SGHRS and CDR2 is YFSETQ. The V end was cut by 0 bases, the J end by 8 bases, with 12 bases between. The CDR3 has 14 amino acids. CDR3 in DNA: TGCGCCAGCAGCTTGGCCAGGAGGGACGATGAGCAGTTCTTC. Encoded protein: CASSLARRDDEQFF.

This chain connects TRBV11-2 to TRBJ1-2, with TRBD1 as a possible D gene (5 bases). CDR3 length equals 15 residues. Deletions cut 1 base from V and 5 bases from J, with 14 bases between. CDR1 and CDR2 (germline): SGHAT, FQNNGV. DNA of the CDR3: TGTGCCAGCAGCTTAGGGTTCGCAGGGACGTATGGCTACACCTTC. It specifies CASSLGFAGTYGYTF. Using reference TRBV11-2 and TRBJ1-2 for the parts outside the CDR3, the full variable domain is EAGVAQSPRYKIIEKRQSVAFWCNPISGHATLYWYQQILGQGPKLLIQFQNNGVVDDSQLPKDRFSAERLKGVDSTLKIQPAKLEDSAVYLCASSLGFAGTYGYTFGSGTRLTVV.

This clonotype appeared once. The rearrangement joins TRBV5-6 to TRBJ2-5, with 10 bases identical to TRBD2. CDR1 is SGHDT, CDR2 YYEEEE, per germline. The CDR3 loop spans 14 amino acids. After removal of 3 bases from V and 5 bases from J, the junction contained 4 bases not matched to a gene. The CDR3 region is CASSSLAGMETQYF. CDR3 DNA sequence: TGTGCCAGCAGCTCACTAGCGGGGATGGAGACCCAGTACTTC.

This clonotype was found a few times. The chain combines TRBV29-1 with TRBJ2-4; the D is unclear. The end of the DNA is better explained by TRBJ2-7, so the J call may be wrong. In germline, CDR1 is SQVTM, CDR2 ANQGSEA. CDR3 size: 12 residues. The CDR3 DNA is TGCAGCGTTCCCAAATCGGGCTACGAGCAGTACTTC. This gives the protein CSVPKSGYEQYF.

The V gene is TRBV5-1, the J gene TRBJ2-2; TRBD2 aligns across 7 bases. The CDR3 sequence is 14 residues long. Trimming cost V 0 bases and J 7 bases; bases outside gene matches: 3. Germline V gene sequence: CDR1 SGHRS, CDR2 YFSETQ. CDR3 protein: CASSLAGGYGELFF. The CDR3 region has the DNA TGCGCCAGCAGCTTGGCCGGGGGGTACGGGGAGCTGTTTTTT.

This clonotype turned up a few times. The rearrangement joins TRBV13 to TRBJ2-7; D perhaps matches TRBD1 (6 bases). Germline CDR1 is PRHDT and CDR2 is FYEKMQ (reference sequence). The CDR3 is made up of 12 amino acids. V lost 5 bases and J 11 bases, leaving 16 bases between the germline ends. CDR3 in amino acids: CASSGGPKTKYF. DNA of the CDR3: TGTGCCAGCAGCGGGGGCCCGAAAACAAAGTACTTC.